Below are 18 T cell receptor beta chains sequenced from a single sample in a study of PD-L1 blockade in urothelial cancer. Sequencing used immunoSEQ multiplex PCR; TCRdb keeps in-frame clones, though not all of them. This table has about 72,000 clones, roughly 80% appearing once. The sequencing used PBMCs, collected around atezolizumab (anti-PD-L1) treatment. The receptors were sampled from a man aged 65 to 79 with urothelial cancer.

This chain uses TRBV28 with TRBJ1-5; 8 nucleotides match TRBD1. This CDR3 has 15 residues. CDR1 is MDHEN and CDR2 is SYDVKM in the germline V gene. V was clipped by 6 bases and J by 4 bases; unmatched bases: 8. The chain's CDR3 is CASRYTGGRNQPQHF. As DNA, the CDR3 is TGTGCCAGCAGATATACAGGGGGACGGAATCAGCCCCAGCATTTT.

CDR3 DNA: TGTGCCATCAGGGGGACTAGCGGACAAGAGACCCAGTACTTC. Its translation: CAIRGTSGQETQYF. V and J are TRBV10-3 and TRBJ2-5; 11 nucleotides align to TRBD2. The CDR3 contains 14 residues. Losses at the gene ends were 6 bases for V and 2 bases for J; bases not matched to a gene: 2. From germline, CDR1 is ENHRY and CDR2 SYGVKD.

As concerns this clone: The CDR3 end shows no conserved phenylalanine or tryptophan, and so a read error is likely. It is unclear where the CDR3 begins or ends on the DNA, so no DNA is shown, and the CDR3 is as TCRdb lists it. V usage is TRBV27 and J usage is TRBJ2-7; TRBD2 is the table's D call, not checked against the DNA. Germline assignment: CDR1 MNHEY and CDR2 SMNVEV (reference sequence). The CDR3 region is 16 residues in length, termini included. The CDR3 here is CASSLSPRARLAGKHS.

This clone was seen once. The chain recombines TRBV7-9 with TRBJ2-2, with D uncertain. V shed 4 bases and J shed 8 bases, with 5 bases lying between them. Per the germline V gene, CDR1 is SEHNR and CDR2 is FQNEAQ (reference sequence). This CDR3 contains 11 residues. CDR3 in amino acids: CASSSRGELFF. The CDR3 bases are TGTGCCAGCAGCTCCAGGGGGGAGCTGTTTTTT.

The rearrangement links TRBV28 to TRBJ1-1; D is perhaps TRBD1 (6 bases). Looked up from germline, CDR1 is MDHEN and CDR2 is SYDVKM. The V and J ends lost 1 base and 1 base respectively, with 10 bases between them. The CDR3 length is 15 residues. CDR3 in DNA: TGTGCCAGCAGTTTATCGTCACAGGGGAACACTGAAGCTTTCTTT. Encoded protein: CASSLSSQGNTEAFF.

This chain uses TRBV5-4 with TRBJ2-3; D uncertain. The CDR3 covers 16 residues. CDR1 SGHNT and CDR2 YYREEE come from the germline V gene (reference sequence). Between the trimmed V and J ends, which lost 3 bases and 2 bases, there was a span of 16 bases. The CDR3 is CASSSSLSGFTDTQYF. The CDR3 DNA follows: TGTGCCAGCAGCTCCTCACTATCGGGTTTCACAGATACGCAGTATTTT.

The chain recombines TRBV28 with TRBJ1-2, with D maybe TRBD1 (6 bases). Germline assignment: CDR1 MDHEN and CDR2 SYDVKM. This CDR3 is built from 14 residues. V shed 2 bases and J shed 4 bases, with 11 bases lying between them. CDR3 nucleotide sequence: TGTGCCAGCAGTTTAGGGGGCTTAGGCTATGGCTACACCTTC. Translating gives CASSLGGLGYGYTF.

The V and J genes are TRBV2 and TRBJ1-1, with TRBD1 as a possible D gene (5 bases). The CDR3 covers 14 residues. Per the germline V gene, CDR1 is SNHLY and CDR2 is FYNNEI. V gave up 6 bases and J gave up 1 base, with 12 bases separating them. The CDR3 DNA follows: TGTGCCAGCAGGTGGCAGGGTGAGAACACTGAAGCTTTCTTT. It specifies CASRWQGENTEAFF.

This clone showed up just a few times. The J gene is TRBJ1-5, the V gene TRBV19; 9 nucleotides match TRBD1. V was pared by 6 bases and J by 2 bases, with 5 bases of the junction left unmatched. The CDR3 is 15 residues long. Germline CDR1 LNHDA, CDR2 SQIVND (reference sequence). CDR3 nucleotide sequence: TGTGCCAGTAGGGCCGACAGGGGGGGCAATCAGCCCCAGCATTTT. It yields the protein CASRADRGGNQPQHF.

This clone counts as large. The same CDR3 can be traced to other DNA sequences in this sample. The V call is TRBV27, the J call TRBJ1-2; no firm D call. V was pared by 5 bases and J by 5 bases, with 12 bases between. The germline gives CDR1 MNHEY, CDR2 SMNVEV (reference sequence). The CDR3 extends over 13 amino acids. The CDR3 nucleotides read TGTGCCAGCAGTGTTGAGGGAAATTATGGCTACACCTTC. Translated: CASSVEGNYGYTF.

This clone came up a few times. This CDR3 is CASSTDRAQPQHF. The CDR3 coding sequence is TGTGCCAGCAGCACGGACAGGGCCCAGCCCCAGCATTTT. This chain connects TRBV7-2 to TRBJ1-5; 8 positions agree with TRBD1. Trimming at V came to 5 bases and at J to 7 bases, leaving 4 bases not matched to a gene. The CDR3 consists of 13 residues. The germline gives CDR1 SGHTA, CDR2 FQGNSA.

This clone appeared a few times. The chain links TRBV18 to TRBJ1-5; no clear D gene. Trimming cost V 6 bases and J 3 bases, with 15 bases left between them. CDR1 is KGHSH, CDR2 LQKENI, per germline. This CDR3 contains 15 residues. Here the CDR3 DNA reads TGTGCCAGCTCGTCTCGGAACGGGAACAATCAGCCCCAGCATTTT. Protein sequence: CASSSRNGNNQPQHF.

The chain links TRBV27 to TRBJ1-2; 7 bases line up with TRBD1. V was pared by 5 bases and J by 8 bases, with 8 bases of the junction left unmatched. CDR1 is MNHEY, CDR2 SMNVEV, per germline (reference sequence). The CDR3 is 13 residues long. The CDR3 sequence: CASSLTGEFGYTF. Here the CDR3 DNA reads TGTGCCAGCAGTCTTACAGGGGAATTCGGCTACACCTTC.

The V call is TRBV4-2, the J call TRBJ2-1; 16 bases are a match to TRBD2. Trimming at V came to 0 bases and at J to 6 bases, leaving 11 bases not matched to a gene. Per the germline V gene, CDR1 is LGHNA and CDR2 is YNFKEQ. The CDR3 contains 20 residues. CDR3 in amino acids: CASSQEGLAGGGGQFNEQFF. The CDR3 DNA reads TGTGCCAGCAGCCAAGAGGGACTAGCGGGAGGGGGAGGACAGTTCAATGAGCAGTTCTTC.

Written as DNA, the CDR3 is TGCAGCGTAGCCACGGGCTACGAGCAGTACTTC. Encoded protein: CSVATGYEQYF. The V and J genes are TRBV29-1 and TRBJ2-7; D remains unclear. Germline CDR1 SQVTM, CDR2 ANQGSEA. The CDR3 is made up of 11 amino acids. Trimming cost V 6 bases and J 3 bases, with 9 bases left between them.

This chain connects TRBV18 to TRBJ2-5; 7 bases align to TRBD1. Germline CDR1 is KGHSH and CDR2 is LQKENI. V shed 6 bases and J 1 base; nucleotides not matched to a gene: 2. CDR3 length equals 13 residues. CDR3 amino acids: CASSGQIQETQYF. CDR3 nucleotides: TGTGCCAGCTCGGGACAGATCCAAGAGACCCAGTACTTC.

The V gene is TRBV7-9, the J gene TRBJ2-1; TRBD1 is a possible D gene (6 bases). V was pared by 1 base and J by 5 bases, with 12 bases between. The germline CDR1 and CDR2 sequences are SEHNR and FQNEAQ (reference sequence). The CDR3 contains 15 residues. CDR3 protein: CASSLVPAGDNEQFF. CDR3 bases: TGTGCCAGCAGCTTAGTGCCCGCAGGGGACAATGAGCAGTTCTTC.

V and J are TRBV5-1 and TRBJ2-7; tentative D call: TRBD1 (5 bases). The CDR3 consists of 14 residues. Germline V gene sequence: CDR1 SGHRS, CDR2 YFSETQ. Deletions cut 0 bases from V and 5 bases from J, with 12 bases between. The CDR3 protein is CASSLGAGRDEQYF. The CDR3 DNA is TGCGCCAGCAGCTTGGGGGCAGGGCGCGACGAGCAGTACTTC.